Each of the 29 T cell receptor beta chains below was sequenced from the same sample in a study of T cells in Graves' hyperthyroidism and ophthalmopathy. TCR beta CDR3 regions were amplified from RNA. First-round RT-PCR of the TCR CDR3 relied on the HTBI primer set. TCRdb reanalysed the multiplex PCR reads using MiXCR and keeps one entry per CDR3 protein. Altogether 540,000 or so distinct CDR3 sequences are present, around 45% being singletons, with the ten largest covering 19%. Sequenced sample: peripheral blood or thyroid tissue (not recorded which). These receptors all come from an adult woman with Graves' disease, either hyperthyroidism or ophthalmopathy (not recorded which).

This clonotype was counted ten times or more. At one end, the junction sequence differs from germline, possibly due to a read error. The CDR3 DNA reads as TGTGCTAGCAGCTTAAGTTTGGCAGGGAGGTACGAGCAGTACTTC. This gives the protein CASSLSLAGRYEQYF. The rearrangement uses TRBV7-7 and TRBJ2-7, with D perhaps matching TRBD2 (6 bases). The CDR3 is made up of 15 amino acids. Germline V gene data show CDR1 as SSHAT and CDR2 as FNYEAQ (reference sequence).

This sequence joins TRBV5-1 and TRBJ2-6, with D perhaps matching TRBD1 (6 bases). CDR1 and CDR2 (germline): SGHRS, YFSETQ. Deletions cut 3 bases from V and 3 bases from J, with 10 bases between. The CDR3 totals 15 residues. The CDR3 sequence: CASSSQGNGANVLTF. CDR3 nucleotide sequence: TGCGCCAGCAGCTCGCAGGGGAATGGGGCCAACGTCCTGACTTTC.

This clonotype was seen a single time. This likely comes from a read error, as the CDR3 has no conserved phenylalanine or tryptophan at its end. No DNA is shown, since the ends of the CDR3 on it are uncertain; the CDR3 is the one TCRdb lists. J is TRBJ2-5 and V is TRBV7-9; TRBD1 is the table's D call, not checked against the DNA. The CDR3 spans 13 residues, counting both ends. CDR1 and CDR2 from the germline V gene are SEHNR and FQNEAQ (reference sequence). CDR3 region: CASSTGTGFNWYS.

This clonotype was recorded only once. The chain is built from TRBV7-3 and TRBJ2-2; 9 nucleotides align to TRBD1. The V gene's germline CDR1 is SGHTA and CDR2 FQGTGA. The V segment lost 5 bases and the J segment 7 bases; nucleotides outside the gene matches: 11. The CDR3 extends over 16 amino acids. The CDR3 spells CASSPLGTGYGGELFF. CDR3 nucleotide sequence: TGTGCCAGCAGCCCACTAGGGACAGGGTATGGCGGGGAGCTGTTTTTT.

The V gene is TRBV10-3, the J gene TRBJ2-5; 9 bases are shared with TRBD1. The CDR3 has 18 residues. Germline V gene sequence: CDR1 ENHRY, CDR2 SYGVKD. The J segment lost 5 bases and the V segment lost 10 bases, leaving 23 bases of the junction unmatched. The CDR3 here is CASQSRDRVFLGSETQYF. In DNA, the CDR3 is TGTGCCAGTCAGAGCCGGGACAGGGTGTTTTTGGGGAGCGAGACCCAGTACTTC.

This clonotype was seen ten or more times. The chain couples TRBV29-1 to TRBJ2-7; 7 bases map to TRBD2. Trimming at V came to 4 bases and at J to 3 bases, leaving 0 bases not matched to a gene. This CDR3 comprises 11 residues. Germline CDR1 is SQVTM and CDR2 is ANQGSEA. The CDR3 nucleotides read TGCAGCGTTGGCGGGGGCTACGAGCAGTACTTC. Translating gives CSVGGGYEQYF.

The table lists this clonotype with many counts. The chain combines TRBV5-6 with TRBJ1-2, with no clear D. CDR1 and CDR2 from the germline V gene are SGHDT and YYEEEE. The CDR3 totals 12 residues. Trimming cost V 4 bases and J 7 bases, with 11 bases left between them. The CDR3 sequence: CASSDSRRGYTF. The CDR3 nucleotides are TGTGCCAGCAGCGACTCCCGGCGTGGCTACACCTTC.

The V and J genes are TRBV20-1 and TRBJ1-2, with 8 bases matching TRBD1. Germline assignment: CDR1 DFQATT and CDR2 SNEGSKA (reference sequence). The length of the CDR3 is 15 residues. The V segment lost 1 base and the J segment 10 bases; nucleotides outside the gene matches: 14. CDR3 in DNA: TGCAGTGCTAGAGTGGCCCTCGGACAGGGTCGACCCTACACCTTC. It specifies CSARVALGQGRPYTF.

In this sample, this clonotype turned up many times. The chain combines TRBV5-1 with TRBJ1-2; D uncertain. The CDR3 runs 10 residues. From germline, CDR1 is SGHRS and CDR2 YFSETQ. V was cut by 6 bases and J by 8 bases, with 8 bases left in between. The chain's CDR3 is CASTWGGYTF. The CDR3 DNA reads as TGCGCCAGCACCTGGGGAGGCTACACCTTC.

The V and J genes are TRBV7-9 and TRBJ2-3; D unclear. The V gene lost 8 bases and the J gene lost 6 bases, with 3 bases spanning the gap. The germline CDR1 and CDR2 sequences are SEHNR and FQNEAQ (reference sequence). The CDR3 is 9 amino acids. In nucleotides, the CDR3 is TGTGCCAGCCCGGATACGCAGTATTTT. Protein: CASPDTQYF.

This chain links TRBV7-9 with TRBJ2-5; TRBD2 matches 8 bases. CDR3 length equals 18 residues. Germline V CDR1 and CDR2: SEHNR, FQNEAQ (reference sequence). Losses at the gene ends were 5 bases for V and 5 bases for J; bases not matched to a gene: 19. The CDR3 spells CASSQDGVAGRAGETQYF. The CDR3 coding sequence is TGTGCCAGCAGCCAAGATGGGGTAGCCGGGAGGGCCGGGGAGACCCAGTACTTC.

This clonotype was counted at least ten times. The chain carries TRBV20-1 and TRBJ1-3; no firm D call. CDR1 and CDR2 (germline): DFQATT, SNEGSKA (reference sequence). Trimming cost V 5 bases and J 0 bases, with 8 bases left between them. The CDR3 loop spans 13 amino acids. In nucleotides, the CDR3 is TGCAGTGCTTACCGGGACTCTGGAAACACCATATATTTT. Its protein is CSAYRDSGNTIYF.

In this sample, this clonotype turned up a few times. This sequence joins TRBV28 and TRBJ2-5; TRBD1 aligns across 8 bases. CDR1 is MDHEN, CDR2 SYDVKM, per germline. This CDR3 contains 16 residues. V shed 7 bases, J shed 2 bases, and the junction held 12 bases outside the gene matches. CDR3 nucleotides: TGTGCCAGCATCTCCACCTCTGACAGGGGACAAGAGACCCAGTACTTC. Translation: CASISTSDRGQETQYF.

This clonotype was seen repeatedly, ten times or more. The CDR3 reads CARPPGLADLQETQYF. Written as DNA, the CDR3 is TGTGCCAGACCTCCCGGACTAGCGGATCTCCAAGAGACCCAGTACTTC. This chain links TRBV7-3 with TRBJ2-5; 10 bases agree with TRBD2. V lost 9 bases and J lost 1; bases outside the gene matches: 11. From germline, CDR1 is SGHTA and CDR2 FQGTGA. The CDR3 is 16 amino acids.

The V and J genes are TRBV7-9 and TRBJ2-5, with a possible D match to TRBD1 (7 bases). Germline lookup yields CDR1 SEHNR and CDR2 FQNEAQ (reference sequence). Trimming stripped 3 bases from V and 5 bases from J, with 16 bases between. The CDR3 sequence is 15 residues long. Here the CDR3 DNA reads TGTGCCAGCAGCTTGCATGACAGGGCGGGGGAGACCCAGTACTTC. This encodes CASSLHDRAGETQYF.

The chain recombines TRBV15 with TRBJ2-6; D perhaps matches TRBD1 (5 bases). The germline V gene has CDR1 LNHNV and CDR2 YYDKDF (reference sequence). With 1 base removed from V and 2 bases from J, the gap between germline ends came to 18 bases. The CDR3 extends over 19 amino acids. The CDR3 loop is CATSRVKGVIQAGANVLTF. Written as DNA, the CDR3 is TGTGCCACCAGCAGAGTTAAAGGGGTAATCCAAGCTGGGGCCAACGTCCTGACTTTC.

Notes on this clonotype: A read error may produce the germline difference seen at one junction end. The rearrangement uses TRBV7-2 and TRBJ1-3; D is unclear. Germline V gives CDR1 SGHTA, CDR2 FQGNSA. CDR3 length equals 15 residues. The CDR3, as DNA: TGTGCCAGCAGCTTACGCACGGGGTCTGCAAACACCATATATTTT. Protein: CASSLRTGSANTIYF.

This clonotype was detected ten times or more. The rearrangement uses TRBV6-4 and TRBJ1-1, with 7 bases identical to TRBD1. V shed 5 bases, J shed 0 bases, and the junction held 6 bases outside the gene matches. From germline, CDR1 is MRHNA and CDR2 SNTAGT. The CDR3 extends over 15 amino acids. CDR3 region: CASSKTGDLNTEAFF. The CDR3, as DNA: TGTGCCAGCAGTAAAACAGGGGATCTGAACACTGAAGCTTTCTTT.

The chain has TRBV2 and TRBJ2-7; 8 nucleotides agree with TRBD2. Trimming cost V 3 bases and J 5 bases; bases outside gene matches: 6. The germline V gene encodes CDR1 SNHLY and CDR2 FYNNEI. The CDR3 contains 14 residues. CDR3 sequence reads: CASSEPGTSNEQYF. The CDR3 coding sequence is TGTGCCAGCAGTGAGCCCGGGACTAGTAACGAGCAGTACTTC.

There are a few counts of this clonotype. The chain couples TRBV7-8 to TRBJ2-7, with 10 nucleotides matching TRBD1. The V gene's germline CDR1 is SGHVS and CDR2 FQNEAQ. The CDR3 contains 16 residues. The ends lost 5 bases at V and 6 bases at J; junction bases unmatched: 13. CDR3 nucleotides: TGTGCCAGCAGCCTGAGAGACAGGGGGCCCTCGGTCGAGCAGTACTTC. This encodes CASSLRDRGPSVEQYF.

CDR3 loop: CASSGQIPYEQYF. The CDR3 DNA reads TGTGCCAGCAGTGGACAGATACCCTACGAGCAGTACTTC. This chain uses TRBV7-3 with TRBJ2-7; perhaps TRBD1 as D (6 bases). Per germline, CDR1 SGHTA and CDR2 FQGTGA. This CDR3 is 13 amino acids long. The V and J ends lost 6 bases and 2 bases respectively, with 11 bases between them.

The chain joins TRBV19 to TRBJ1-5; D may be TRBD1 (6 bases). The CDR3 loop spans 14 amino acids. Germline lookup yields CDR1 LNHDA and CDR2 SQIVND (reference sequence). V lost 7 bases and J 5 bases, leaving 15 bases between the germline ends. The CDR3 region is CASTTGTQHQPQHF. DNA of the CDR3: TGTGCCAGTACCACCGGGACACAGCATCAGCCCCAGCATTTT.

Note on this clonotype: Just one base apart from a much larger clone, this may be a read error. The chain joins TRBV29-1 to TRBJ2-3; D gene ambiguous. The CDR3 spans 10 residues. The V and J ends lost 6 bases and 6 bases respectively, with 7 bases between them. Germline CDR1 and CDR2: SQVTM and ANQGSEA. The CDR3 here is CSVLADTQYF. In nucleotides, the CDR3 is TGCAGCGTCCTTGCTGATACGCAGTATTTT.

This clonotype has a count of ten or more. This sequence joins TRBV7-8 and TRBJ1-1; D is unclear. The CDR3 covers 13 residues. Germline loops: CDR1 SGHVS, CDR2 FQNEAQ. V was clipped by 5 bases and J by 8 bases, with 15 bases between them. CDR3 sequence: CASSRRHGPEAFF. The CDR3 DNA reads as TGTGCCAGCAGCCGCCGCCATGGGCCCGAAGCTTTCTTT.

In its sample, this clonotype was seen many times. The gene calls are TRBV14 and TRBJ1-1; the match to TRBD1 covers 7 bases. Germline-derived CDR1 and CDR2 are SGHDN and FVKESK. V shed 0 bases, J shed 7 bases, and the junction held 5 bases outside the gene matches. The CDR3 sequence is 14 residues long. CDR3 sequence reads: CASSQEDGTDEAFF. The CDR3 DNA sequence: TGTGCCAGCAGCCAAGAGGACGGGACAGATGAAGCTTTCTTT.

This clonotype was recorded many times. The V gene is TRBV20-1, the J gene TRBJ2-7; no clear D gene. The ends were cut back, 2 bases at V and 6 bases at J, with 8 bases in the middle. Germline-derived CDR1 and CDR2 are DFQATT and SNEGSKA (reference sequence). The CDR3 has 11 amino acids. Here the CDR3 DNA reads TGCAGTGCTAGACTCCGTGGCGAGCAGTACTTC. Residues: CSARLRGEQYF.

The chain couples TRBV29-1 to TRBJ1-5; D is unclear. Trimming shortened V by 4 bases and J by 3 bases, and 10 bases separated the two germline ends. CDR1 SQVTM and CDR2 ANQGSEA come from the germline V gene. The CDR3 is made up of 13 amino acids. The CDR3, as DNA: TGCAGCGTTGCGGAGGGAATCAATCAGCCCCAGCATTTT. Protein product: CSVAEGINQPQHF.

This clonotype was seen ten or more times. This chain connects TRBV19 to TRBJ1-1; possible D gene TRBD1, 6 bases. In germline, CDR1 is LNHDA, CDR2 SQIVND (reference sequence). CDR3 length: 15 residues. V was clipped by 7 bases and J by 0 bases, with 15 bases between them. The CDR3: CASTPRGNMNTEAFF. The DNA of the CDR3 is TGTGCCAGTACCCCCAGGGGCAACATGAACACTGAAGCTTTCTTT. The full variable domain, rest sourced from reference TRBV19 and TRBJ1-1, is DGGITQSPKYLFRKEGQNVTLSCEQNLNHDAMYWYRQDPGQGLRLIYYSQIVNDFQKGDIAEGYSVSREKKESFPLTVTSAQKNPTAFYLCASTPRGNMNTEAFFGQGTRLTVV.

V and J are TRBV4-3 and TRBJ2-6, with D unclear. This CDR3 is built from 16 residues. V dropped 0 bases and J dropped 3 bases, with 9 bases sitting between them. Germline lookup yields CDR1 LGHNA and CDR2 YSLEER. In DNA form, the CDR3 reads TGCGCCAGCAGCCAAGATTCTGGGGTTGGGGCCAACGTCCTGACTTTC. Its protein is CASSQDSGVGANVLTF.